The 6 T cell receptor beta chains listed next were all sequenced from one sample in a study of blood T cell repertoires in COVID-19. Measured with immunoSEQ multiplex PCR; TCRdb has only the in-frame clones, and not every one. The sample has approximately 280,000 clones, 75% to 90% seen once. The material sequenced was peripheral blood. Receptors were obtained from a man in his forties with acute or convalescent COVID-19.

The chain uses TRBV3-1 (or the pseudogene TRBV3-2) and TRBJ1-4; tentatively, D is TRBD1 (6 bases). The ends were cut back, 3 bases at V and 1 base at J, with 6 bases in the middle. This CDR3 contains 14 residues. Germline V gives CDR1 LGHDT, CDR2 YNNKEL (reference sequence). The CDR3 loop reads CASSHRGTNEKLFF. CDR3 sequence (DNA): TGTGCCAGCAGCCACAGGGGAACTAATGAAAAACTGTTTTTT.

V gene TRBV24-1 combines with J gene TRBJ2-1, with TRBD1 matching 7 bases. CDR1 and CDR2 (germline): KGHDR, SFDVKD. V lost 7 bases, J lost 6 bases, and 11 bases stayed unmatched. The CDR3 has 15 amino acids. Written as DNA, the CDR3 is TGTGCCACCAGCGCGACAGGGTTTTTGGGCAATGAGCAGTTCTTC. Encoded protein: CATSATGFLGNEQFF.

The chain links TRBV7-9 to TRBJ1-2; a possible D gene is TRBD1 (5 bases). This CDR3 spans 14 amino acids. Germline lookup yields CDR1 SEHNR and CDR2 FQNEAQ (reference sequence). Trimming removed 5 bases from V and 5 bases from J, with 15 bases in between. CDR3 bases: TGTGCCAGCAGCCCCGAACAGGTTGGGTATGGCTACACCTTC. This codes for CASSPEQVGYGYTF. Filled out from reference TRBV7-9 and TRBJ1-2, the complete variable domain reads DTGVSQNPRHKITKRGQNVTFRCDPISEHNRLYWYRQTLGQGPEFLTYFQNEAQLEKSRLLSDRFSAERPKGSFSTLEIQRTEQGDSAMYLCASSPEQVGYGYTFGSGTRLTVV.

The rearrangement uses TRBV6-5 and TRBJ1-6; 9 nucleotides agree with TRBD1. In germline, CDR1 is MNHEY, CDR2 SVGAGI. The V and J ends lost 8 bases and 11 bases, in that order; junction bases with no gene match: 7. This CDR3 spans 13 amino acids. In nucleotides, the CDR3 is TGTGCCAGCGGGGACAGGGTGTGGGCACCCCTCCACTTT. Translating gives CASGDRVWAPLHF.

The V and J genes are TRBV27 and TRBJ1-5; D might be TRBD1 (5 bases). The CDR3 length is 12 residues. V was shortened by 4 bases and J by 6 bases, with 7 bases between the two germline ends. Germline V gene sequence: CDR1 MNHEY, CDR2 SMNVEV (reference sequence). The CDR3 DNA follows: TGTGCCAGCAGTTCGCAGGGTCAGCCCCAGCATTTT. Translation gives CASSSQGQPQHF.

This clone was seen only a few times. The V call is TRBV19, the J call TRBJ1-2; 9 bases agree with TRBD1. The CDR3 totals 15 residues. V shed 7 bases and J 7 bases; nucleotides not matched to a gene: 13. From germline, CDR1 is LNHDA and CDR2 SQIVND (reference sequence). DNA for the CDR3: TGTGCCAGTACCGATCGGGACAGGGTGAGAGGTGGCTACACCTTC. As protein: CASTDRDRVRGGYTF.